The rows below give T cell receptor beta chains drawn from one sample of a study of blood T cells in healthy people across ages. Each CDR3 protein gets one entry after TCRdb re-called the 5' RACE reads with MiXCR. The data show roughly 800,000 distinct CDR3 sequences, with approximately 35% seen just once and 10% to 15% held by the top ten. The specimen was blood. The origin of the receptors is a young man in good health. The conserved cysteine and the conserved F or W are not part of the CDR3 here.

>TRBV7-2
ASSLAGGAVYEQF
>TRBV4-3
ASSQAWGAGSYEQY
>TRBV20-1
SARDRTEH
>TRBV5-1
ASSLDGEGTEAF
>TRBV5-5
ASSWDRDPYEQY
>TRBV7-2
ASSRWTDYNEQF
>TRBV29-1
SVEESGGNEQF
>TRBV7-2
ASSLAVTGPSGPQH
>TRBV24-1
ATSQQGHGYT
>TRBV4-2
ASSQERAGRNEKLF
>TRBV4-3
ASSPSTGVYEQY
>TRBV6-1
ASSVDSGETQY
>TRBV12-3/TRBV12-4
ASMRVTGGEQF
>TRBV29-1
SARTGGSTNEQF
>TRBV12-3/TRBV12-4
ASGVGASAYNEQF
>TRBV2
ASAGDRGPNEQF
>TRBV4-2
ASSQDPRVGAEAF
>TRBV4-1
ASSQGHPGSTGELF
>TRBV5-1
ASSLGQALQFYEQY
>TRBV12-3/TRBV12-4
ASSLIGINCGYT
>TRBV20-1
SDSGLTQETQY
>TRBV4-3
ASSQEGSPSTSYEQY
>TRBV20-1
SASHVPRGGNTMNTEAF
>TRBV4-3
ASSAWAGNEQY
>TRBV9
ASSPDRALYGYT
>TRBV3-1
ASSYSGQVQETQY
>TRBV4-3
ASSQEMRVSWANVLT
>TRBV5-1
ASRYEGTYEQY
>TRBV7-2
AVAPGPAYEQY
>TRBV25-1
ASSDSVSYTDTQY
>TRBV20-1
SASYVKTYNEQF
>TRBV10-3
AISESGTSGGEYNEQF
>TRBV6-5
ASSYSGGLGAF
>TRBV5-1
ASSSNAYNEQF
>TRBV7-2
ASSQRAEQVNEQF
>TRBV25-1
ASSEGQGLSETQY